Below are 2 T cell receptor beta chains sequenced from a single sample in a study of cytomegalovirus exposure and HLA in healthy donors. PCR used 60 Vbeta primers and 13 Jbeta primers. The data were produced by immunoSEQ multiplex PCR, yet TCRdb's version contains in-frame clones alone and is incomplete. The table lists under 130,000 clones, about three quarters of them singletons. Sequencing was performed on PBMCs. These TCRs come from a female donor in good health and CMV-seropositive.

This sequence joins TRBV5-5 and TRBJ2-5; TRBD1 might be the D (6 bases). V lost 0 bases to trimming and J lost 3 bases, with 9 bases between them. Looked up from germline, CDR1 is SGHKS and CDR2 is YYEKEE (reference sequence). This CDR3 is built from 14 residues. CDR3 in amino acids: CASSLGGQEETQYF. DNA of the CDR3: TGTGCCAGCAGCTTGGGGGGACAAGAAGAGACCCAGTACTTC.

This chain uses TRBV6-5 with TRBJ2-3, with D perhaps matching TRBD2 (6 bases). V was cut by 6 bases and J by 3 bases, with 16 bases left in between. Per germline, CDR1 MNHEY and CDR2 SVGAGI. The CDR3 loop spans 15 amino acids. The CDR3 here is CASSPSAGGTDTQYF. The CDR3 DNA sequence: TGTGCCAGCAGCCCTTCAGCGGGTGGTACAGATACGCAGTATTTT.